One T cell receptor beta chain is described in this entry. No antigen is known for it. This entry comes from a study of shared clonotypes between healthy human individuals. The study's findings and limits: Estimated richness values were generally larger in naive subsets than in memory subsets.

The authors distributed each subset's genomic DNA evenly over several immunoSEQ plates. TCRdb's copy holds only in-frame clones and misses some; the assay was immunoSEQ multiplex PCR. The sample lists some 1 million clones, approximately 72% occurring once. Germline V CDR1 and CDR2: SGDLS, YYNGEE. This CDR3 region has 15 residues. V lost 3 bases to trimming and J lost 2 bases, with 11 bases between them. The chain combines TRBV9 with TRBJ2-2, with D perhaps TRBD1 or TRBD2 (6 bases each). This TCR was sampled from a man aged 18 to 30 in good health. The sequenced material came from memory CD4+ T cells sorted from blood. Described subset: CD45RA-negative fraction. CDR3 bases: TGTGCCAGCAGCGCCCGGGGGCCTAACACCGGGGAGCTGTTTTTT. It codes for CASSARGPNTGELFF. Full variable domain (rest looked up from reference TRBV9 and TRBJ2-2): DSGVTQTPKHLITATGQRVTLRCSPRSGDLSVYWYQQSLDQGLQFLIQYYNGEERAKGNILERFSAQQFPDLHSELNLSSLELGDSALYFCASSARGPNTGELFFGEGSRLTVL.